In its sample, the clone carrying this T cell receptor beta chain was seen a few times. Its cognate antigen is unknown. The data stem from a study of cytomegalovirus exposure and HLA in healthy donors. Study findings and constraints: At a 0.05 false discovery rate, a later analysis found some 17,000 TCR beta sequences to be associated with HLA alleles. CMV serostatus was the only immune exposure information that was available.

There are 13 residues in the CDR3. V was clipped by 5 bases and J by 10 bases, with 15 bases between them. Germline-derived CDR1 and CDR2 are SGHTA and FQGNSA. Use of 60 Vbeta and 13 Jbeta primers characterized the PCR. Only in-frame clones appear in the TCRdb table, and some are missing; sequencing was by immunoSEQ multiplex PCR. The sample includes about 160,000 clones, roughly 85% seen only once; the top ten take about 2.2%. This chain links TRBV7-2 with TRBJ2-1; no clear D. This clonotype originated in a middle-aged man in good health and CMV-seronegative. The source material was PBMCs. CDR3 sequence: CASSTWAGSEQFF. In nucleotides, the CDR3 is TGTGCCAGCAGCACCTGGGCCGGTTCCGAGCAGTTCTTC. Complete variable domain (other parts from reference TRBV7-2 and TRBJ2-1): GAGVSQSPSNKVTEKGKDVELRCDPISGHTALYWYRQSLGQGLEFLIYFQGNSAPDKSGLPSDRFSAERTGGSVSTLTIQRTQQEDSAVYLCASSTWAGSEQFFGPGTRLTVL.